The next 5 T cell receptor beta chains were all read from a single sample in a study of shared clonotypes between healthy human individuals. Using immunoSEQ multiplex PCR, the repertoire was profiled, and TCRdb retains in-frame clones only, with some absent. In the table there are about 450,000 clones, more than 75% of which are singletons. The sequenced sample was PBMCs. All receptors come from a woman aged 40 to 50 in good health. Some clones in this sample may be carry-over from other donors' samples.

The V gene is TRBV7-8, the J gene TRBJ2-7; 12 bases are a match to TRBD1. Germline values: CDR1 SGHVS, CDR2 FQNEAQ. The CDR3 loop spans 16 amino acids. The V gene end was trimmed by 5 bases and the J gene end by 7 bases; junction bases not matched to a gene: 12. The CDR3 DNA follows: TGTGCCAGCAGCCCCCGAACGGGACAGGGGGCCGGGGAGCAGTACTTC. Its translation: CASSPRTGQGAGEQYF.

The rearrangement links TRBV10-3 to TRBJ2-7; D is possibly TRBD1 (6 bases). This CDR3 spans 15 amino acids. V dropped 0 bases and J dropped 5 bases, with 14 bases sitting between them. CDR1 and CDR2 (germline): ENHRY, SYGVKD. CDR3 coding DNA: TGTGCCATCAGTGAGTCGACAGGCGCCTTGGACGAGCAGTACTTC. Its protein is CAISESTGALDEQYF.

The rearrangement links TRBV7-3 to TRBJ2-5; 12 bases are a match to TRBD2. The CDR3 consists of 15 residues. Germline CDR1 is SGHTA and CDR2 is FQGTGA. V trimming: 5 bases; J trimming: 5 bases; junction bases outside the gene matches: 6. The CDR3: CASSKTSGSGETQYF. CDR3 coding DNA: TGTGCCAGCAGCAAGACTAGCGGGAGTGGGGAGACCCAGTACTTC.

Concerning this clone: This may arise from a read error, as a much more abundant clone is one base away. The V call is TRBV2, the J call TRBJ2-3; TRBD2 matches 12 bases. The CDR3 extends over 15 amino acids. Trimming cost V 4 bases and J 2 bases; bases outside gene matches: 1. Germline V gene sequence: CDR1 SNHLY, CDR2 FYNNEI. The CDR3 sequence is CASSGTSGNTDTQYF. Here the CDR3 DNA reads TGTGCCAGCAGTGGGACTAGCGGGAACACAGATACGCAGTATTTT.

In this sample, this clone turned up once. The chain combines TRBV5-5 with TRBJ2-1, with D possibly matching TRBD1 (5 bases). This CDR3 spans 14 amino acids. Trimming shortened V by 4 bases and J by 6 bases, and 14 bases separated the two germline ends. Germline-derived CDR1 and CDR2 are SGHKS and YYEKEE (reference sequence). The CDR3 DNA is TGTGCCAGCAGCCTGCGCAGGGTTTCCAATGAGCAGTTCTTC. Its protein product is CASSLRRVSNEQFF.